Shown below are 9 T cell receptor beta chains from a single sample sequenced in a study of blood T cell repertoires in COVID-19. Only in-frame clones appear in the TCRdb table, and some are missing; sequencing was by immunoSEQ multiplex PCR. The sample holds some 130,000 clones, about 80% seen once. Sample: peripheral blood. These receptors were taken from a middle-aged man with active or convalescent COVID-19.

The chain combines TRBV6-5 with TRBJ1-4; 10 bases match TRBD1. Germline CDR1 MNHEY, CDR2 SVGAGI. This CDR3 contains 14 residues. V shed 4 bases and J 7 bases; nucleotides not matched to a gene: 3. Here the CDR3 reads CASSSGTGVEKLFF. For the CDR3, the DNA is TGTGCCAGCAGTTCGGGGACAGGGGTTGAAAAACTGTTTTTT.

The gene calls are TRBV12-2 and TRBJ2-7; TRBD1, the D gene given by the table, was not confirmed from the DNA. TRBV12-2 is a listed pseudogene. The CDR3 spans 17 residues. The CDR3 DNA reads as TGTGCAAGTCGCTTAGGGCCTAGGGGCGCCTACTCCTACGAGCAGTACTTC. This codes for CASRLGPRGAYSYEQYF.

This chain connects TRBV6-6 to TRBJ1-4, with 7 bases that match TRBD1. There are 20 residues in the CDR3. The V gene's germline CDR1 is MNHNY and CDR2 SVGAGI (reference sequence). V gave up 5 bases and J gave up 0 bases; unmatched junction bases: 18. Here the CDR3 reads CASSHHDRDRRSPTNEKLFF. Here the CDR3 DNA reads TGTGCCAGCAGTCACCACGACCGGGACAGACGTTCTCCAACTAATGAAAAACTGTTTTTT.

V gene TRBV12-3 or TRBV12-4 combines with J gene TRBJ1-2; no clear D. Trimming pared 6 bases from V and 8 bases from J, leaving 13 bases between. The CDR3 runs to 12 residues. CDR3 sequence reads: CASSWEGSGYTF. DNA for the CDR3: TGTGCCAGCAGCTGGGAAGGGAGCGGCTACACCTTC.

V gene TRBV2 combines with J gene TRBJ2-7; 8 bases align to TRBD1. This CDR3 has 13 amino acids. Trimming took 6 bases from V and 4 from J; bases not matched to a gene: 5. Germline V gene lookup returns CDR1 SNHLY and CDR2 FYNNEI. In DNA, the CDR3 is TGTGCCAGCAGCGGCGACAGGGGATACGAGCAGTACTTC. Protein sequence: CASSGDRGYEQYF.

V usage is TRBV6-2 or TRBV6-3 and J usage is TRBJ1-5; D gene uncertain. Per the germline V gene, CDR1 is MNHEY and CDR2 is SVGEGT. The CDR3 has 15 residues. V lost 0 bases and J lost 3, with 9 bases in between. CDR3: CASSYSSQINQPQHF. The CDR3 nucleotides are TGTGCCAGCAGTTACTCGTCCCAGATCAATCAGCCCCAGCATTTT.

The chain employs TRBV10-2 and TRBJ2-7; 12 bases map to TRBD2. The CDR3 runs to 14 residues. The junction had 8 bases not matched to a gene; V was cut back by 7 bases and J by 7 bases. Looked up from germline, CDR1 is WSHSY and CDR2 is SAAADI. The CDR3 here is CASMRLAGVGEQYF. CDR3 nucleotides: TGCGCCAGCATGAGACTAGCGGGGGTCGGGGAGCAGTACTTC.

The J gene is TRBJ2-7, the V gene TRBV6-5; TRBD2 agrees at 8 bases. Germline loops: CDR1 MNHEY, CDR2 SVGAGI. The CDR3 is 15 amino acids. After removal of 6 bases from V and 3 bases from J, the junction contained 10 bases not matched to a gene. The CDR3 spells CASSKPGLVDYEQYF. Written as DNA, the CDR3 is TGTGCCAGCAGCAAGCCGGGACTAGTCGACTACGAGCAGTACTTC.

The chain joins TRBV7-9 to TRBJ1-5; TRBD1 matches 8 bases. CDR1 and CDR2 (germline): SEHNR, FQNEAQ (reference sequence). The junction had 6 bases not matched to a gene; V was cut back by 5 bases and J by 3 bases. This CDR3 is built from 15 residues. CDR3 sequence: CASSLGTGYNQPQHF. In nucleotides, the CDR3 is TGTGCCAGCAGCCTGGGGACAGGTTACAATCAGCCCCAGCATTTT.